The 8 T cell receptor beta chains in this list originate from one sample, sequenced in a study of Graves' ophthalmopathy and Graves' hyperthyroidism. Amplification of the TCR beta CDR3 regions used RNA transcripts (as template). The first round was an RT-PCR with HTBI primers, and the second round was a multiplex PCR. In TCRdb, the multiplex PCR reads were re-called with MiXCR into one record per CDR3 protein. The sample includes 150,000 to 200,000 distinct CDR3 sequences, under 45% seen only once; the top ten take 8% to 10%. What was sequenced was peripheral blood. These receptors were obtained from a man aged 25 to 40 with Graves' ophthalmopathy.

This clonotype showed up just a few times. The chain couples TRBV28 to TRBJ1-1, with D possibly matching TRBD1 (6 bases). From germline, CDR1 is MDHEN and CDR2 SYDVKM. The CDR3 runs 17 residues. V shed 7 bases and J shed 0 bases, with 21 bases lying between them. CDR3 loop: CASNTARGQILNTEAFF. The CDR3 DNA is TGTGCCAGCAACACGGCCAGGGGCCAAATTCTGAACACTGAAGCTTTCTTT. The variable domain in full, completed from reference TRBV28 and TRBJ1-1, reads DVKVTQSSRYLVKRTGEKVFLECVQDMDHENMFWYRQDPGLGLRLIYFSYDVKMKEKGDIPEGYSVSREKKERFSLILESASTNQTSMYLCASNTARGQILNTEAFFGQGTRLTVV.

Ten or more counts support this clonotype. The chain recombines TRBV4-2 with TRBJ2-7; D might be TRBD1 (5 bases). CDR3 size: 18 residues. CDR1 LGHNA and CDR2 YNFKEQ come from the germline V gene. The V gene lost 4 bases and the J gene lost 3 bases, with 25 bases spanning the gap. CDR3 amino acids: CASSRPPGAANLIYEQYF. The CDR3 region has the DNA TGTGCCAGCAGCCGACCCCCTGGGGCAGCCAATCTAATCTACGAGCAGTACTTC.

V gene TRBV5-1 combines with J gene TRBJ2-7; D gene ambiguous. Germline values: CDR1 SGHRS, CDR2 YFSETQ. V gave up 7 bases and J gave up 0 bases, with 11 bases separating them. CDR3 length equals 13 residues. This chain's CDR3 is CASRVDLSYEQYF. In DNA form, the CDR3 reads TGCGCCAGCCGAGTGGACCTCTCCTACGAGCAGTACTTC.

The chain carries TRBV6-5 and TRBJ1-2; D is perhaps TRBD1 (5 bases). The germline CDR1 and CDR2 sequences are MNHEY and SVGAGI. This CDR3 comprises 15 residues. Between the trimmed V and J ends, which lost 4 bases and 4 bases, there was a span of 16 bases. CDR3 nucleotide sequence: TGTGCCAGCAGTTGGGAGTGGGGGTCGCGCTATGGCTACACCTTC. Its protein product is CASSWEWGSRYGYTF.

The chain has TRBV24-1 and TRBJ1-2; D remains unclear. Germline V lookup: CDR1 KGHDR, CDR2 SFDVKD. The CDR3 has 14 amino acids. V was cut by 5 bases and J by 4 bases, with 13 bases left in between. CDR3: CATSAEGRAYGYTF. DNA for the CDR3: TGTGCCACCAGTGCGGAAGGTCGCGCCTATGGCTACACCTTC.

This clonotype was seen many times. V gene TRBV28 combines with J gene TRBJ2-7; D is uncertain. Germline V lookup: CDR1 MDHEN, CDR2 SYDVKM. Trimming pared 7 bases from V and 5 bases from J, leaving 15 bases between. This CDR3 comprises 13 residues. The DNA of the CDR3 is TGTGCCAGCAACCCTTTAAGAGCGCACGAGCAGTACTTC. The encoded protein is CASNPLRAHEQYF.

The CDR3 region is CASSEQDGYTF. DNA for the CDR3: TGTGCCAGCAGTGAACAGGATGGCTACACCTTC. This chain uses TRBV6-1 with TRBJ1-2; D is unclear. The V and J ends lost 2 bases and 6 bases respectively, with 4 bases between them. The CDR3 contains 11 residues. Germline V gives CDR1 MNHNS, CDR2 SASEGT.

This chain uses TRBV12-3 or TRBV12-4 with TRBJ1-2; unclear D gene. The V end was cut by 1 base, the J end by 0 bases, with 9 bases between. The CDR3 length is 15 residues. Here the CDR3 DNA reads TGTGCCAGCAGTTTAGAAGCGCCGTCTAACTATGGCTACACCTTC. Residues: CASSLEAPSNYGYTF.